A single sample is the source of the 8 T cell receptor beta chains below, sequenced in a study of blood T cell repertoires in COVID-19. Clones were sequenced by immunoSEQ multiplex PCR, and TCRdb holds only the in-frame ones, with some missing. The table lists 30,000 to 50,000 clones, 91% of them singletons, with 15% to 18% in the top ten. Sequences were obtained from peripheral blood. The source of these receptors is a woman aged 30 to 39 in a cohort sampled during active COVID-19.

The chain has TRBV18 and TRBJ2-1; D is uncertain. The V gene's germline CDR1 is KGHSH and CDR2 LQKENI. Trimming left V 3 bases short and J 7 bases short, with 10 bases between. This CDR3 has 13 residues. The CDR3 region has the DNA TGTGCCAGCTCACCCTCTCTCAGTAATGAGCAGTTCTTC. Protein product: CASSPSLSNEQFF.

V gene TRBV19 combines with J gene TRBJ2-1; 16 bases are a match to TRBD2. The germline gives CDR1 LNHDA, CDR2 SQIVND (reference sequence). The J segment lost 0 bases and the V segment lost 4 bases, leaving 6 bases of the junction unmatched. CDR3 size: 19 residues. As DNA, the CDR3 is TGTGCCAGTAGTAAGGGACTAGCGGGAGGGCCCTCCTCCTACAATGAGCAGTTCTTC. It encodes CASSKGLAGGPSSYNEQFF.

The chain employs TRBV20-1 and TRBJ1-2; D is undetermined. CDR3 length equals 11 residues. The germline CDR1 and CDR2 sequences are DFQATT and SNEGSKA (reference sequence). Trimming took off 3 bases at V and 5 bases at J, with 7 bases between the two ends. The CDR3 spells CSASRDYGYTF. The CDR3 DNA is TGCAGTGCTAGCCGGGATTATGGCTACACCTTC.

This chain links TRBV11-3 with TRBJ2-2; 8 nucleotides align to TRBD2. The V segment lost 4 bases and the J segment 5 bases; nucleotides outside the gene matches: 9. The CDR3 covers 16 residues. Germline V gives CDR1 SGHNT, CDR2 YENEEA. This chain's CDR3 is CASSSAGTRLTGELFF. The CDR3 nucleotides read TGTGCCAGCAGCTCCGCCGGGACTAGGTTGACCGGGGAGCTGTTTTTT.

The V gene is TRBV4-3, the J gene TRBJ2-1, with D maybe TRBD2 (6 bases). The CDR3 consists of 16 residues. Germline CDR1 and CDR2: LGHNA and YSLEER. The germline V and J ends were trimmed by 0 bases and 0 bases, with 9 bases remaining between them. As DNA, the CDR3 is TGCGCCAGCAGCCAAGAATCCGGGAGCTCCTACAATGAGCAGTTCTTC. This translates into CASSQESGSSYNEQFF.

J is TRBJ2-3 and V is TRBV10-3; perhaps TRBD2 as D (7 bases). This CDR3 is built from 14 residues. The ends were cut back, 3 bases at V and 5 bases at J, with 12 bases in the middle. The germline V gene encodes CDR1 ENHRY and CDR2 SYGVKD. CDR3 loop: CAISEVGGVDTQYF. CDR3 DNA: TGTGCCATCAGTGAAGTAGGGGGGGTAGATACGCAGTATTTT.

This clone was seen more than once but under ten times. The V call is TRBV7-8, the J call TRBJ1-4; 8 bases line up with TRBD1. Trimming removed 5 bases from V and 5 bases from J; junction bases left unmatched: 10. From germline, CDR1 is SGHVS and CDR2 FQNEAQ. The CDR3 has 16 amino acids. CDR3 sequence (DNA): TGTGCCAGCAGCCCGCGGACAGGGAGTAAAAATGAAAAACTGTTTTTT. Protein sequence: CASSPRTGSKNEKLFF.

This chain uses TRBV11-2 with TRBJ2-1; 13 nucleotides match TRBD2. The CDR3 spans 15 residues. Per the germline V gene, CDR1 is SGHAT and CDR2 is FQNNGV. Losses at the gene ends were 6 bases for V and 7 bases for J; bases not matched to a gene: 6. CDR3 protein: CASRGTSGTVNEQFF. The CDR3 DNA reads TGTGCCAGCAGGGGGACTAGCGGGACGGTAAATGAGCAGTTCTTC.